This record covers a single T cell receptor (beta chain). The V gene's germline CDR1 is DFQATT and CDR2 SNEGSKA (reference sequence). The ends were cut back, 6 bases at V and 3 bases at J, with 11 bases in the middle. There are 12 residues in the CDR3. Using a J-beta primer mix together with a sample-barcoded 5' primer, a second PCR was run for roughly 6 to 12 cycles. TCRdb fed the 5' RACE reads into MiXCR, producing one record per CDR3 protein. The table shows approximately 600,000 distinct CDR3 sequences, with 58% occurring only once. Each individual donor underwent a draw of roughly 10 milliliters of peripheral blood. These data are taken from a study of blood T cells in healthy people across ages.

The chain links TRBV20-1 to TRBJ2-5, with D maybe TRBD2 (6 bases). Sequences were obtained from blood. The source is a man in his 60s in good health. DNA of the CDR3: TGCAGTGCCGCGGGACCCGAAGAGACCCAGTACTTC. This translates into CSAAGPEETQYF.